This note documents a single T cell receptor (beta chain) sequence. Using CD45RO/CCR7/CD25/CD127/CD95/CD27, CD4+ naive, central memory, regulatory and stem cell-like memory cells were sorted. Germline V gene lookup returns CDR1 LNHDA and CDR2 SQIVND (reference sequence). Trimming removed 7 bases from V and 3 bases from J, with 20 bases in between. This CDR3 comprises 16 residues. Expressed TCRB transcripts were sequenced after all isolated RNA was converted to cDNA. TCRdb's table, derived via immunoSEQ multiplex PCR, lists solely in-frame clones and lacks some. The sample includes 150,000 to 190,000 clones, 11% seen only once; the top ten take about 2.1%. This sample was taken from a study of beta chain features in type 1 diabetes. Study summary: No age, gender or cell yield differences were seen between patients and healthy donors.

The chain is built from TRBV19 and TRBJ2-3; TRBD1 is a possible D gene (6 bases). The sequenced sample was central memory CD4+ T cells from blood. This clonotype originated in a man in his late teens or twenties in good health. The CDR3 nucleotides read TGTGCCAGTAAAAAGTGGGAACAGGGCGGGACAGATACGCAGTATTTT. Encoded protein: CASKKWEQGGTDTQYF.